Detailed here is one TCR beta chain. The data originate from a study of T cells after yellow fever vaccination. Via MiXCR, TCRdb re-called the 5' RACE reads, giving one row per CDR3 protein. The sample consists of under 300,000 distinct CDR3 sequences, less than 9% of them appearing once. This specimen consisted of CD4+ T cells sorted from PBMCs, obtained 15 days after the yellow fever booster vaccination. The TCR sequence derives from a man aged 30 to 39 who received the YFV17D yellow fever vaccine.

The CDR3 spells CSVASGSRSVQYF. In DNA form, the CDR3 reads TGCAGCGTTGCGAGCGGGAGTAGGTCGGTGCAGTACTTC. This chain connects TRBV29-1 to TRBJ2-7, with 8 bases lining up with TRBD2. With V trimmed by 4 bases and J by 9 bases, 11 bases remained unmatched. Germline CDR1 SQVTM, CDR2 ANQGSEA. CDR3 size: 13 residues.